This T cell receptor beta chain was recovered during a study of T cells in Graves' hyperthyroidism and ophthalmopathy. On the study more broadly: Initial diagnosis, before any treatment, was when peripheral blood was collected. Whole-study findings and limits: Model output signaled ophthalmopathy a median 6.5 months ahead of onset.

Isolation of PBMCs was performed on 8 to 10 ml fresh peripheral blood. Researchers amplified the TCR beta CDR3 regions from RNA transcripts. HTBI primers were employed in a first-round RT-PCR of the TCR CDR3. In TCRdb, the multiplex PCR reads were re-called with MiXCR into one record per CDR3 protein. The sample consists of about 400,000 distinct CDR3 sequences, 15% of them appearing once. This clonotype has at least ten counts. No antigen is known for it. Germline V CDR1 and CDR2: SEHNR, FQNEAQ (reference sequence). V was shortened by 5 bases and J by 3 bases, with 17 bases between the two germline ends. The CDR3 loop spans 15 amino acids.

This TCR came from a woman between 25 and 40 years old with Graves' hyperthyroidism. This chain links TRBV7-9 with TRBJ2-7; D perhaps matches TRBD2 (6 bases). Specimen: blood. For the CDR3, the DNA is TGTGCCAGCAGCCCCGGGACTGGGGACGACTACGAGCAGTACTTC. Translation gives CASSPGTGDDYEQYF. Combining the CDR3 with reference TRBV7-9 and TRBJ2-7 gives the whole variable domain DTGVSQNPRHKITKRGQNVTFRCDPISEHNRLYWYRQTLGQGPEFLTYFQNEAQLEKSRLLSDRFSAERPKGSFSTLEIQRTEQGDSAMYLCASSPGTGDDYEQYFGPGTRLTVT.